This record looks at one T cell receptor beta chain sequence and its context. At one end the junction does not follow the germline gene, possibly because of a read error. The sample belongs to a study of breast tumors, draining lymph nodes, adjacent tissues. From the multiplex PCR reads, TCRdb called clonotypes with MiXCR, one entry per CDR3 protein. Among over 250,000 distinct CDR3 sequences listed, under 35% were seen once. The lymph nodes were axillary draining lymph nodes from breast cancer patients. Sample: axillary lymph node tissue. The clonotype was recovered from a female donor with breast cancer. Some clones in this sample may be carry-over from other donors' samples.

CDR3 sequence (DNA): TGTGCCATACAGGGGGCGGGAAGTACTGAAGCTTTC. It translates to CAIQGAGSTEAF. The chain uses TRBV10-3 and TRBJ2-6, with 9 positions matching TRBD1. Germline V lookup: CDR1 ENHRY, CDR2 SYGVKD. This CDR3 is 12 amino acids long.